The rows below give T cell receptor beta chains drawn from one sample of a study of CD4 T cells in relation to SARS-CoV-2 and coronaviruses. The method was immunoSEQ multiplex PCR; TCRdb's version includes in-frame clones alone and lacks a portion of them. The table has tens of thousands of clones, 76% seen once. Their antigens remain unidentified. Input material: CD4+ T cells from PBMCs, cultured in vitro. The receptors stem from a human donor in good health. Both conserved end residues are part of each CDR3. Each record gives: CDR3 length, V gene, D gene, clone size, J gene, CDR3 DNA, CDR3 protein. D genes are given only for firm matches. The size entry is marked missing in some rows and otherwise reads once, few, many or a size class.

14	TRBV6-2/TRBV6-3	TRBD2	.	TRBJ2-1	TGTGCCAGCAGCCCCGGTCTAGCGGGAGTTGGGCAGTTCTTC	CASSPGLAGVGQFF
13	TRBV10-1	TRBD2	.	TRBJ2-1	TGCGCCAGAGGGACTAGCGGGAAAAATGAGCAGTTCTTC	CARGTSGKNEQFF
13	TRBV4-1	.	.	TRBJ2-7	TGCGCCAGCAGCCAGTGGACAGTATCTGAGCAGTACTTC	CASSQWTVSEQYF
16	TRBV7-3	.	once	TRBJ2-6	TGTGCCAGCAGCTTAAGATGGGGTACTGGGGCCAACGTCCTGACTTTC	CASSLRWGTGANVLTF
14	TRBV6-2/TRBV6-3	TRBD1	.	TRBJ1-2	TGTGCCAGCAGTTCCCCGGGACAGGGGAACGGCTACACCTTC	CASSSPGQGNGYTF
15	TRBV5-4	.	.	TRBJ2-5	TGTGCCAGCAGCGTAGGGAGCGGGTTTCTTGAGACCCAGTACTTC	CASSVGSGFLETQYF
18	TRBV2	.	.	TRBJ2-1	TGTGCCAGCAGTGAATTAACGAACCTGCGGACTTCCGACAATGAGCAGTTCTTC	CASSELTNLRTSDNEQFF
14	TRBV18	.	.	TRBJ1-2	TGTGCCAGCTCACCAGGGGGCTCGAACTATGGCTACACCTTC	CASSPGGSNYGYTF
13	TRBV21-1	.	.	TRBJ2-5	TGTGCCAGCAGGATCGACATCCCGGAGACCCAGTACTTC	CASRIDIPETQYF
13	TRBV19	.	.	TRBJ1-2	TGTGCCAGTATCATGGAAGGTACCTATGGCTACACCTTC	CASIMEGTYGYTF
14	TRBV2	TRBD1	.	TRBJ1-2	TGTGCCAGCAGGGGGAGGGGGCGCATCTATGGCTACACCTTC	CASRGRGRIYGYTF
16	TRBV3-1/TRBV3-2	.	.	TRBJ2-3	TGTGCCAGCAGCCCTATGGCGCGAGAAGGCGCAGATACGCAGTATTTT	CASSPMAREGADTQYF
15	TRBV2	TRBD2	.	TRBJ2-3	TGTGCCAGCAGGGCACTAGCGGGGGGAGCAGATACGCAGTATTTT	CASRALAGGADTQYF
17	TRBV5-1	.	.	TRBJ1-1	TGCGCCAGCAGCTTCTTGGAATCCAGGGGAATGGGGACTGAAGCTTTCTTT	CASSFLESRGMGTEAFF
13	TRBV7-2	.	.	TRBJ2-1	TGTGCCAGCAGCTTAATGGGGTCCAATGAGCAGTTCTTC	CASSLMGSNEQFF
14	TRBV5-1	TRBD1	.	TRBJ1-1	TGCGCCAGCAGCTTGGATGTCCTCGGGACAGGTTTTTTCTTT	CASSLDVLGTGFFF
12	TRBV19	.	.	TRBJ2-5	TGTGCCAGTCGTCAATCGGGGGAGACCCAGTACTTC	CASRQSGETQYF
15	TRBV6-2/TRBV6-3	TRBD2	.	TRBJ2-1	TGTGCCAGCAGTTACTCGGGACTAGCCAAGGTTGAGCAGTTCTTC	CASSYSGLAKVEQFF
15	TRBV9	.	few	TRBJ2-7	TGTGCCAGCAGCGTAGGTACTGGACTATCCTACGAGCAGTACTTC	CASSVGTGLSYEQYF
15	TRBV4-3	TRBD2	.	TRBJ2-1	TGCGCCAGCAGCCAAGATGTGGGCGGGAGCAATGAGCAGTTCTTC	CASSQDVGGSNEQFF
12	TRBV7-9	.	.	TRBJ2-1	TGTGCCAGCAGCCCTACAGGTAATGAGCAGTTCTTC	CASSPTGNEQFF
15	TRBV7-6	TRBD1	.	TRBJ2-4	TGTGCCAGCAGCGTACAGGGGGCCTTTGAGGACATTCAGTACTTC	CASSVQGAFEDIQYF
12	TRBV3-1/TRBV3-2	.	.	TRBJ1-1	TGTGCCAGCAGCCAAGTAAATACTGAAGCTTTCTTT	CASSQVNTEAFF
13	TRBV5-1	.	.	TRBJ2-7	TGCGCCAGCAGTAATGCAGGGGGGAACGAGCAGTACTTC	CASSNAGGNEQYF
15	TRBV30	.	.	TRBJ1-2	TGTGCCTGGAGATCAAAGGGAACTCCTAACTATGGCTACACCTTC	CAWRSKGTPNYGYTF